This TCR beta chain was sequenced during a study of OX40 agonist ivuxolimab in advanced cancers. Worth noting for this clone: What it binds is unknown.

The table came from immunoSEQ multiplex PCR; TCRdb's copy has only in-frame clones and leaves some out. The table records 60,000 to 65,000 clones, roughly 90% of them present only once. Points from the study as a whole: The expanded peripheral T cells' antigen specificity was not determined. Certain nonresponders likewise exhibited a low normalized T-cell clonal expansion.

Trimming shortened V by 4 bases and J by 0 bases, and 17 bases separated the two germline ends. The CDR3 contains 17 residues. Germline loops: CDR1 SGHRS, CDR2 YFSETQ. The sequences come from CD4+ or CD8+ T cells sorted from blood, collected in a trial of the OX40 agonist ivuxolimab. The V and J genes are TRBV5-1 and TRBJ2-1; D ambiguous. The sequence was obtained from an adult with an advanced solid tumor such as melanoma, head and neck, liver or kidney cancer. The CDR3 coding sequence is TGCGCCAGCAGCCCAACCCCCTCTGGCAGCTCCTACAATGAGCAGTTCTTC. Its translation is CASSPTPSGSSYNEQFF.